Listed below are T cell receptor beta chains from one sample, sequenced in a study of T cell repertoires in cytomegalovirus infection. No antigens are known for them. A single record per CDR3 protein comes from TCRdb applying MiXCR to the reads. The table shows around 900,000 distinct CDR3 sequences, with approximately 31% occurring only once. Source: cultured CD8+ T cells from PBMCs, taken from culture after CMV antigen stimulation. The receptors originated from a human donor in good health (CMV status not recorded). Some clones in this sample may be carry-over from other donors' samples. CDR3s include the opening cysteine and the closing phenylalanine or tryptophan. A D gene is named only where the DNA matches it firmly. For some rows the clone size is stated as once, few or many, or as a class when expanded; others skip it.

d_gene,v_gene,abundance,j_gene,CDR3nt,CDR3aa
TRBD1,TRBV7-9,-,TRBJ2-2,TGTGCCATCAGCTTAGATAACAGGGGGATGAACACCGGGGAGCTGTTTTTT,CAISLDNRGMNTGELFF
-,TRBV6-1,few,TRBJ2-5,TGTGCCAGCAGAGTGGAGGGACAGACACAAGAGACCCAGTACTTC,CASRVEGQTQETQYF
-,TRBV7-3,-,TRBJ2-2,TGTGCCAGCAGCTCAGGGGCGATGAACACCGGGGAGCTGTTTTTT,CASSSGAMNTGELFF
-,TRBV7-3,-,TRBJ1-6,TGTGTCAGCAGCTTACCGGTTGGCGGGAGCTCCTATAATTCACCCCTCCACTTT,CVSSLPVGGSSYNSPLHF
-,TRBV27,few,TRBJ2-5,TGTGCCAGCAGTGTCGGGCCGACGGAGACCCAGTACTTC,CASSVGPTETQYF
-,TRBV24-1,-,TRBJ2-5,TGTGCCACCAGTGATTTGGGGGTCCAGTACTTC,CATSDLGVQYF
-,TRBV25-1,-,TRBJ1-6,TGTGCCAGCAGCCCCAGACAGGATTGGTCACCCCTCCACTTT,CASSPRQDWSPLHF
-,TRBV14,-,TRBJ2-1,TGTGCCAGCAGCCAAGCAGGGAGTCCCTCCTACAATGAGCAGTTCTTC,CASSQAGSPSYNEQFF
TRBD2,TRBV20-1,-,TRBJ2-1,TGCAGTGCTAGTGACTCACGACTAGCGTACAATGAGCAGTTCTTC,CSASDSRLAYNEQFF
-,TRBV12-3/TRBV12-4,-,TRBJ2-1,TGTGTCAGCAGTTTAGAGGTACGGGACACACACTACAATGAGCAGTTCTTC,CVSSLEVRDTHYNEQFF